These 12 T cell receptor beta chains were all obtained from the same sample, sequenced in a study of metastatic and nonmetastatic thyroid tumors. Until they underwent thyroid surgery, no patient had received any treatment. TCRdb re-clonotyped the PCR reads through MiXCR. The table includes 25,000 to 30,000 clones, more than 13% detected once. The sample was blood. All receptors derive from a female donor with papillary thyroid cancer or a benign thyroid nodule (not recorded which). Some clones in this sample may be carry-over from other donors' samples.

The chain is built from TRBV6-1 and TRBJ2-7; 9 positions match TRBD2. The CDR3 length is 16 residues. Germline V lookup: CDR1 MNHNS, CDR2 SASEGT. Trimming at V came to 7 bases and at J to 2 bases, leaving 12 bases not matched to a gene. The CDR3 DNA is TGTGCCAGCATCCGCGGGAGGGCGGTAGGAACCTACGAGCAGTACTTC. Residues: CASIRGRAVGTYEQYF.

This clone was seen repeatedly, ten times or more. The chain combines TRBV7-2 with TRBJ1-4, with a tentative D call TRBD1 (5 bases). V shed 6 bases and J shed 8 bases, with 16 bases lying between them. The CDR3 is 14 amino acids. From germline, CDR1 is SGHTA and CDR2 FQGNSA. The DNA of the CDR3 is TGTGCCAGCAGTAGCGGGGCCCTAAAGGAAAAACTGTTTTTT. It translates to CASSSGALKEKLFF.

This clone was recorded at least ten times. CDR3 nucleotides: TGTGCCAGCTCCTCTCCCGGCCACGAGCAGTACTTC. Protein product: CASSSPGHEQYF. The chain joins TRBV18 to TRBJ2-7; no firm D call. V lost 6 bases and J 5 bases, leaving 11 bases between the germline ends. Looked up from germline, CDR1 is KGHSH and CDR2 is LQKENI. The CDR3 runs 12 residues.

There are a few counts of this clone. The CDR3 DNA follows: TGTGCCAGCAGTACGCATCTAGAGCAGTACTTC. Its translation: CASSTHLEQYF. The V call is TRBV28, the J call TRBJ2-7; D ambiguous. From germline, CDR1 is MDHEN and CDR2 SYDVKM. V lost 5 bases and J lost 7, with 9 bases in between. There are 11 residues in the CDR3.

This clone was seen at least ten times. V usage is TRBV20-1 and J usage is TRBJ2-2; 10 nucleotides match TRBD2. CDR3 length: 16 amino acids. With 7 bases clipped from V and 1 base from J, the junction kept 9 bases outside the gene matches. Germline values: CDR1 DFQATT, CDR2 SNEGSKA (reference sequence). The CDR3 sequence: CSVPLAGAGNTGELFF. CDR3 sequence (DNA): TGCAGTGTTCCTCTAGCGGGGGCGGGGAACACCGGGGAGCTGTTTTTT.

This clone was detected many times. The V call is TRBV15, the J call TRBJ1-4, with TRBD1 as a possible D gene (6 bases). The V gene's germline CDR1 is LNHNV and CDR2 YYDKDF (reference sequence). This CDR3 is built from 16 residues. V was pared by 1 base and J by 0 bases, with 9 bases between. As DNA, the CDR3 is TGTGCCACCAGCAGAGGGGGGGGCCCAACTAATGAAAAACTGTTTTTT. Translating it yields CATSRGGGPTNEKLFF.

This clone was detected ten times or more. This chain connects TRBV4-1 to TRBJ2-3, with TRBD2 matching 14 bases. This CDR3 region has 18 residues. CDR1 is MGHRA, CDR2 YSYEKL, per germline. Unmatched junction bases numbered 7, after V lost 0 bases and J lost 5 bases. CDR3 residues: CASSQDGTSGRSGDTQYF. The CDR3 DNA is TGCGCCAGCAGCCAAGATGGGACTAGCGGGAGATCGGGAGATACGCAGTATTTT.

This clone has ten or more counts. This chain links TRBV12-3 or TRBV12-4 with TRBJ2-1; 7 nucleotides agree with TRBD2. The CDR3 is 14 amino acids. V lost 3 bases, J lost 9 bases, and 8 bases stayed unmatched. CDR3 protein: CASSLSSGRSEQFF. CDR3 DNA: TGTGCCAGCAGTTTGTCTAGCGGCCGTAGTGAGCAGTTCTTC.

This clone was counted at least ten times. V and J are TRBV28 and TRBJ1-2; D unresolved. Germline V gene data show CDR1 as MDHEN and CDR2 as SYDVKM. V gave up 5 bases and J gave up 4 bases, with 8 bases separating them. The CDR3 loop spans 12 amino acids. The CDR3, as DNA: TGTGCCAGCAGTCCGGTCGGCTATGGCTACACCTTC. Translated, it gives CASSPVGYGYTF.

This clone was detected only a few times. At one end, the junction sequence differs from germline, possibly due to a read error. Other nucleotide sequences in the sample specify the same CDR3. This rearrangement joins TRBV18 to TRBJ1-1, with TRBD1 identical over 7 bases. The CDR3 extends over 14 amino acids. The germline V gene encodes CDR1 KGHSH and CDR2 LQKENI. The CDR3 loop is CASSPQGLNTEAFF. CDR3 bases: TGTGCCAGCTCCCCACAGGGGCTGAACACTGAAGCTTTCTTT.

This clone was seen repeatedly, ten times or more. The rearrangement links TRBV27 to TRBJ2-3; D perhaps matches TRBD2 (5 bases). Germline CDR1 reads MNHEY; CDR2 reads SMNVEV (reference sequence). Deletions cut 5 bases from V and 6 bases from J, with 15 bases between. CDR3 length: 14 amino acids. CDR3: CASSLSDSADTQYF. DNA for the CDR3: TGTGCCAGCAGTCTTAGCGACTCGGCGGATACGCAGTATTTT.

As concerns this clone: The CDR3 does not end in the conserved phenylalanine or tryptophan, so this is likely a read error. Because the CDR3's place on the DNA is in doubt, the DNA is left out and the CDR3 is given as listed by TCRdb. This sequence joins TRBV6-1 and TRBJ2-5. Germline V gene lookup returns CDR1 MNHNS and CDR2 SASEGT. The CDR3 contains 11 residues when both ends are counted. The chain's CDR3 is CASSVQGRNYL.